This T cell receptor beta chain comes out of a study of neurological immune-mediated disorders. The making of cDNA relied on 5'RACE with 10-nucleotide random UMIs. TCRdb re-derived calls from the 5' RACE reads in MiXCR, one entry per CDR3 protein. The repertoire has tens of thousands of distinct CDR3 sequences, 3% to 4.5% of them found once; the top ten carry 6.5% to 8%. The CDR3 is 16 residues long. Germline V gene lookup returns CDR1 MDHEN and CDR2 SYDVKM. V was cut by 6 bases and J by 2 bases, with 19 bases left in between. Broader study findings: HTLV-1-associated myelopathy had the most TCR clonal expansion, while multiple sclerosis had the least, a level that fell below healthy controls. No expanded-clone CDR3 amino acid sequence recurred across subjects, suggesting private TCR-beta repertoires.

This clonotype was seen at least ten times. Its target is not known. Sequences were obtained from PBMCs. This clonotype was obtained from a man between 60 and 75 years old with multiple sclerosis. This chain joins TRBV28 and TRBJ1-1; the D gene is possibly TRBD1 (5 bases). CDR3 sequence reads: CASSHLPSGVNTEAFF. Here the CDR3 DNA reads TGTGCCAGCAGCCACCTTCCATCGGGGGTAAACACTGAAGCTTTCTTT. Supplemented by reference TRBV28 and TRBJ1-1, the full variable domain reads DVKVTQSSRYLVKRTGEKVFLECVQDMDHENMFWYRQDPGLGLRLIYFSYDVKMKEKGDIPEGYSVSREKKERFSLILESASTNQTSMYLCASSHLPSGVNTEAFFGQGTRLTVV.